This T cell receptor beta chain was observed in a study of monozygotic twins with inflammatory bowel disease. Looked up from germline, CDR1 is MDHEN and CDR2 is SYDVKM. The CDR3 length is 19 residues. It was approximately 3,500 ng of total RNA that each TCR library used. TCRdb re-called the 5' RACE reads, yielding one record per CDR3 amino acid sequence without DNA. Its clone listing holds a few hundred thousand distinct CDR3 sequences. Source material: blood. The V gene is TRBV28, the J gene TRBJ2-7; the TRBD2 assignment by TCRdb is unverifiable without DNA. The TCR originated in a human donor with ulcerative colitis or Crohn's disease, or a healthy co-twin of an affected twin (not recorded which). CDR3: CASSSPQGGGRPSTYEQYF. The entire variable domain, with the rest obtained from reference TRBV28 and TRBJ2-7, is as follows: DVKVTQSSRYLVKRTGEKVFLECVQDMDHENMFWYRQDPGLGLRLIYFSYDVKMKEKGDIPEGYSVSREKKERFSLILESASTNQTSMYLCASSSPQGGGRPSTYEQYFGPGTRLTVT.